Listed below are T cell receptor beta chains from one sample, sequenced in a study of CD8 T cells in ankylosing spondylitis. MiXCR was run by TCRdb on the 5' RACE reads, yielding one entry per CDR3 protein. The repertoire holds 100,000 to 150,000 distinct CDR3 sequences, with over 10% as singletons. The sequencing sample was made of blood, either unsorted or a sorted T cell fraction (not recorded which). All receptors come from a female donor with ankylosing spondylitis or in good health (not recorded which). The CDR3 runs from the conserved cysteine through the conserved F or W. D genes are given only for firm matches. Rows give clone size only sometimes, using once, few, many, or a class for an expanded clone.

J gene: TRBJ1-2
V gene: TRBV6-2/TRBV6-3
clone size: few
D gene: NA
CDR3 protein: CASSWARGRDTF
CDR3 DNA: TGTGCCAGCAGTTGGGCCCGAGGGAGAGACACCTTC

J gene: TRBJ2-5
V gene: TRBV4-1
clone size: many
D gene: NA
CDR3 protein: CASSQELTETQYF
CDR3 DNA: TGCGCCAGCAGCCAAGAGCTCACAGAGACCCAGTACTTC

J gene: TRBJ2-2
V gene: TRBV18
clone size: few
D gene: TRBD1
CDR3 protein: CASSPVPGGNTGELFF
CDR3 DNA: TGTGCCAGCTCACCAGTCCCAGGGGGTAACACCGGGGAGCTGTTTTTT

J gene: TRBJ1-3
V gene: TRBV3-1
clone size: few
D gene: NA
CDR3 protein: CASSQQHSSGNTIYF
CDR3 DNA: TGTGCCAGCAGCCAACAGCACAGCTCTGGAAACACCATATATTTT

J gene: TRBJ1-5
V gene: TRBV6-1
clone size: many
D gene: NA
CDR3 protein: CASSGGPGTFNQPQHF
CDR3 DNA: TGTGCCAGCAGTGGAGGACCCGGGACTTTCAATCAGCCCCAGCATTTT

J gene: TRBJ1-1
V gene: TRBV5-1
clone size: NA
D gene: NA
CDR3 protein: CASSLGRGLMNTEAFF
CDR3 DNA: TGCGCCAGCAGCTTGGGACGGGGATTAATGAACACTGAAGCTTTCTTT

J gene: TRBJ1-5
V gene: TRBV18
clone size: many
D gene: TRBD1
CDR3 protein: CASSFGTGGQPQHF
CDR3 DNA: TGTGCCAGCTCGTTCGGGACAGGGGGTCAGCCCCAGCATTTT

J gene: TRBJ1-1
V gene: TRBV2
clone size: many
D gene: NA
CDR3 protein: CASSASTGSGTEAFF
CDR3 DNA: TGTGCCAGCAGTGCGTCAACAGGGAGTGGTACTGAAGCTTTCTTT

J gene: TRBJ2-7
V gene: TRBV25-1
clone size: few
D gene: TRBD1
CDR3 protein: CASSEGGTAAYEQYF
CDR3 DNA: TGTGCCAGCAGTGAAGGTGGGACAGCGGCCTACGAGCAGTACTTC

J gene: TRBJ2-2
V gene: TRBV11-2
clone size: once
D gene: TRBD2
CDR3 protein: CASSSLSGKYGRELFF
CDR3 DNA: TGTGCCAGCAGCTCCCTAAGCGGGAAGTACGGCCGGGAGCTGTTTTTT

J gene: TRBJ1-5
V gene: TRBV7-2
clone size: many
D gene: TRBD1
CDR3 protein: CASSLTGASNQPQHF
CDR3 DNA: TGTGCCAGCAGCTTGACAGGGGCGAGCAATCAGCCCCAGCATTTT

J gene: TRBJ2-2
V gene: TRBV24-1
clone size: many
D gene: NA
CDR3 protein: CATSDSRRGRIGELFF
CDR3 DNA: TGTGCCACCAGTGATTCCCGCAGGGGACGGATCGGGGAGCTGTTTTTT

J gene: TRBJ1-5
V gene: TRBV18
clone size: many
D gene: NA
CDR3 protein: CASSPREVGQGQPQHF
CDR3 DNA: TGTGCCAGCTCACCACGGGAGGTGGGGCAGGGCCAGCCCCAGCATTTT

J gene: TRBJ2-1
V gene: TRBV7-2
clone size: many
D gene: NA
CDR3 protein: CASSLGSSVYNEQFF
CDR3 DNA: TGTGCCAGCAGCTTAGGGTCTAGCGTCTACAATGAGCAGTTCTTC

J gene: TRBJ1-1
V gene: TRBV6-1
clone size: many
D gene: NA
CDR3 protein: CASSEGVVSYMNTEAFF
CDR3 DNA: TGTGCCAGCAGTGAAGGGGTGGTCAGTTACATGAACACTGAAGCTTTCTTT

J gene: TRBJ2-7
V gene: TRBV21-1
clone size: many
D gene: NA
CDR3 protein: CASGQGGAEPLSYEQYF
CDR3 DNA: TGTGCCAGCGGCCAAGGGGGCGCAGAGCCCCTCAGCTACGAGCAGTACTTC

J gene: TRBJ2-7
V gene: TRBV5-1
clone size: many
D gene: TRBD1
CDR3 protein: CASSSGQGNEQYF
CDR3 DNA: TGCGCCAGCAGCTCGGGACAGGGAAACGAGCAGTACTTC

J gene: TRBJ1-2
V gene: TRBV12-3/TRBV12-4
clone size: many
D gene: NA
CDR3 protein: CASSLQNNYGYTF
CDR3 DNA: TGTGCCAGCAGTTTACAAAATAACTATGGCTACACCTTC

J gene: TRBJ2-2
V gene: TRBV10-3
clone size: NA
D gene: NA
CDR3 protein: CAISAGETGELFF
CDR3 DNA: TGTGCCATCAGTGCCGGGGAAACCGGGGAGCTGTTTTTT

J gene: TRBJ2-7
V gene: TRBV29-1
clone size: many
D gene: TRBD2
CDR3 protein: CSVELAGGAVDEQYF
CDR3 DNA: TGCAGCGTTGAACTAGCGGGAGGAGCCGTGGACGAGCAGTACTTC

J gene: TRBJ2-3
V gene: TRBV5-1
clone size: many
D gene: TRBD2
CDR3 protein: CASSSGLAGTDTQYF
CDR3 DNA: TGCGCCAGCAGCTCCGGACTAGCGGGAACAGATACGCAGTATTTT

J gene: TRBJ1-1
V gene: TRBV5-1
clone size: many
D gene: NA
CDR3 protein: CASSVGTEAFF
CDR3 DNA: TGCGCCAGCAGCGTAGGGACTGAAGCTTTCTTT

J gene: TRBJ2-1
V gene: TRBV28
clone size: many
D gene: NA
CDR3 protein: CASSAPRGPSFF
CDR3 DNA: TGTGCCAGCAGTGCACCCCGGGGCCCCTCGTTCTTC

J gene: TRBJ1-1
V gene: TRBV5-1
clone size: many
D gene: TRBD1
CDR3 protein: CASSWGQGPRTEAFF
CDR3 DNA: TGCGCCAGCAGCTGGGGACAGGGGCCGAGAACTGAAGCTTTCTTT